This entry lists 11 T cell receptor beta chains sequenced from one sample in a study of blood T cell repertoires in COVID-19 (dated by TCRdb to about 2020). Library prep was done by the immunoSEQ multiplex PCR assay. The immuneACCESS repertoire file appears here via TCRdb, limited to in-frame rearrangements. These files lack a portion of the clones; in checked studies, under half of the deficit traces to unresolved V genes, and the cause of the others is not known. This sample holds roughly 53,000 clones; about 88% were observed only once. The biggest ten clones account for 5% of the sample. The specimen sequenced was peripheral blood. The receptors derive from a man aged 35 to 55 with active COVID-19.

The chain carries TRBV6-5 and TRBJ2-1, with a tentative D call TRBD2 (6 bases). Germline V gene sequence: CDR1 MNHEY, CDR2 SVGAGI. CDR3 length: 15 residues. Trimming stripped 4 bases from V and 6 bases from J, with 16 bases between. The CDR3: CASSWGVSGLNEQFF. CDR3 bases: TGTGCCAGCAGTTGGGGAGTCAGCGGGCTCAATGAGCAGTTCTTC.

This clone was counted a single time. The chain combines TRBV28 with TRBJ2-2; TRBD2 might be the D (5 bases). Trimming stripped 2 bases from V and 6 bases from J, with 13 bases between. The CDR3 extends over 15 amino acids. The germline V gene encodes CDR1 MDHEN and CDR2 SYDVKM. The CDR3 sequence is CASSLPPGMAGELFF. CDR3 bases: TGTGCCAGCAGTTTACCCCCGGGGATGGCCGGGGAGCTGTTTTTT.

The V gene is TRBV11-2, the J gene TRBJ1-2, with 9 bases fitting TRBD1. The CDR3 spans 14 residues. Germline V gene lookup returns CDR1 SGHAT and CDR2 FQNNGV. Trimming removed 3 bases from V and 3 bases from J; junction bases left unmatched: 2. The CDR3 DNA reads TGTGCCAGCAGCTTGGGACAGGGCTACTATGGCTACACCTTC. Translated, it gives CASSLGQGYYGYTF.

J is TRBJ2-3 and V is TRBV7-9, with TRBD1 matching 8 bases. V lost 5 bases, J lost 6 bases, and 7 bases stayed unmatched. This CDR3 is 14 amino acids long. CDR1 is SEHNR and CDR2 is FQNEAQ in the germline V gene (reference sequence). The CDR3 is CASSLGQGQDTQYF. The CDR3 region has the DNA TGTGCCAGCAGCCTAGGACAGGGTCAGGATACGCAGTATTTT.

The chain uses TRBV30 and TRBJ2-7, with 8 bases identical to TRBD2. V was clipped by 0 bases and J by 2 bases; unmatched bases: 15. In germline, CDR1 is GTSNPN, CDR2 SVGIG (reference sequence). This CDR3 contains 18 residues. DNA for the CDR3: TGTGCCTGGAGTGTACAGGTTTATTCCAGCGGGAGAACCTACGAGCAGTACTTC. Its protein product is CAWSVQVYSSGRTYEQYF.

The chain carries TRBV28 and TRBJ1-3, with 9 bases identical to TRBD1. The ends lost 3 bases at V and 2 bases at J; junction bases unmatched: 17. The CDR3 has 20 residues. CDR1 and CDR2 (germline): MDHEN, SYDVKM. The chain's CDR3 is CASSLGGTGSQVVAGNTIYF. In DNA, the CDR3 is TGTGCCAGCAGTTTGGGCGGGACAGGGTCTCAGGTGGTCGCTGGAAACACCATATATTTT.

This chain connects TRBV9 to TRBJ2-7; possible D gene TRBD1, 5 bases. Trimming left V 3 bases short and J 5 bases short, with 12 bases between. Germline assignment: CDR1 SGDLS and CDR2 YYNGEE. This CDR3 is 13 amino acids long. The CDR3 sequence is CASSGNLRDEQYF. DNA for the CDR3: TGTGCCAGCAGCGGAAACCTCAGGGACGAGCAGTACTTC.

This chain joins TRBV10-2 and TRBJ2-1, with 7 bases aligning to TRBD2. Per germline, CDR1 WSHSY and CDR2 SAAADI. The trim removed 7 bases at V and 0 bases at J, leaving 3 bases unmatched. CDR3 length: 14 amino acids. CDR3 amino acids: CASMGGSSYNEQFF. The CDR3 DNA follows: TGCGCCAGCATGGGGGGGAGCTCCTACAATGAGCAGTTCTTC.

The chain couples TRBV7-9 to TRBJ2-2; 10 bases map to TRBD1. V shed 4 bases and J 1 base; nucleotides not matched to a gene: 3. This CDR3 contains 16 residues. Germline lookup yields CDR1 SEHNR and CDR2 FQNEAQ (reference sequence). CDR3 protein: CASSSGQGENTGELFF. The CDR3 bases are TGTGCCAGCAGCTCTGGACAGGGGGAGAACACCGGGGAGCTGTTTTTT.

The rearrangement joins TRBV15 to TRBJ1-2, with D hard to call. The CDR3 length is 15 residues. V was pared by 3 bases and J by 2 bases, with 13 bases between. Germline CDR1 reads LNHNV; CDR2 reads YYDKDF (reference sequence). This CDR3 is CATSSPRGFNYGYTF. CDR3 sequence (DNA): TGTGCCACCAGCAGCCCTCGGGGTTTCAACTATGGCTACACCTTC.

The V call is TRBV28, the J call TRBJ1-6; D may be TRBD1 (5 bases). The CDR3 is made up of 16 amino acids. In germline, CDR1 is MDHEN, CDR2 SYDVKM. V was cut by 7 bases and J by 4 bases, with 17 bases left in between. DNA of the CDR3: TGTGCCAGCACCGTGGGGAGGGGCCCGTATAATTCACCCCTCCACTTT. Translation gives CASTVGRGPYNSPLHF. Variable domain in full (rest from reference TRBV28 and TRBJ1-6): DVKVTQSSRYLVKRTGEKVFLECVQDMDHENMFWYRQDPGLGLRLIYFSYDVKMKEKGDIPEGYSVSREKKERFSLILESASTNQTSMYLCASTVGRGPYNSPLHFGNGTRLTVT.